This T cell receptor (beta chain) was retrieved from a study of T-cell reconstitution after alpha-beta-depleted transplantation in children. This clonotype was seen at least ten times. Preparation of the TCRbeta library involved a method that used unique molecular identifiers. MiXCR, applied by TCRdb to the PCR reads, yields one record per CDR3 protein. Among hundreds of thousands of distinct CDR3 sequences listed, about 10% were seen once. This receptor was taken from a child aged 2-15 years with inherited bone marrow failure, due to receive a stem cell transplant. This material consisted of PBMCs, taken before TCRalphabeta/CD19-depleted stem cell transplant.

CDR3 coding DNA: TGCAGCGTTCGACAGGGCCGGTATTACGAGCAGTACTTC. It specifies CSVRQGRYYEQYF. V is TRBV29-1 and J is TRBJ2-7; 7 bases are a match to TRBD1. Unmatched junction bases numbered 8, after V lost 5 bases and J lost 4 bases. Germline assignment: CDR1 SQVTM and CDR2 ANQGSEA. The CDR3 length is 13 residues.